What follows are 10 T cell receptor beta chains derived from one specimen sequenced in a study of blood T cell repertoires in COVID-19. Generated by immunoSEQ multiplex PCR, the TCRdb table keeps only in-frame clones and is missing some. The sample comprises approximately 91,000 clones, approximately 76% of which are singletons, and more than 6.5% rests with the top ten. Sequences were obtained from peripheral blood. The receptors stem from a man in his 70s with acute or convalescent COVID-19.

The J gene is TRBJ1-5, the V gene TRBV28, with 9 bases lining up with TRBD1. V was pared by 4 bases and J by 4 bases, with 11 bases of the junction left unmatched. Germline values: CDR1 MDHEN, CDR2 SYDVKM. The CDR3 runs 17 residues. The CDR3 sequence is CASSWGQGRQLNQPQHF. The CDR3 DNA follows: TGTGCCAGCAGTTGGGGACAGGGTCGACAATTAAATCAGCCCCAGCATTTT.

This clone was seen only a few times. The rearrangement uses TRBV5-4 and TRBJ1-4; 8 bases agree with TRBD1. V trimming: 4 bases; J trimming: 2 bases; junction bases outside the gene matches: 1. CDR1 is SGHNT, CDR2 YYREEE, per germline (reference sequence). This CDR3 is built from 14 residues. CDR3 protein: CASSRTGTNEKLFF. The CDR3 DNA is TGTGCCAGCAGCCGGACAGGGACTAATGAAAAACTGTTTTTT. Filled out from reference TRBV5-4 and TRBJ1-4, the complete variable domain reads ETGVTQSPTHLIKTRGQQVTLRCSSQSGHNTVSWYQQALGQGPQFIFQYYREEENGRGNFPPRFSGLQFPNYSSELNVNALELDDSALYLCASSRTGTNEKLFFGSGTQLSVL.

The gene calls are TRBV23-1 and TRBJ1-3; 9 nucleotides line up with TRBD1. TRBV23-1 is an ORF for which the function is uncertain. The CDR3 consists of 18 residues. Germline trimming cut 9 bases from V and 7 bases from J; bases unmatched to any gene: 22. CDR3 sequence (DNA): TGCGCCAGTAATGAATTCCGGGACAGGGTATATCTCGCGAACACCATATATTTT. It is translated as CASNEFRDRVYLANTIYF.

The CDR3 is CASLDRDGNQPQHF. The CDR3 DNA is TGTGCCAGCTTGGACAGGGACGGCAATCAGCCCCAGCATTTT. The chain links TRBV6-6 to TRBJ1-5; 8 bases map to TRBD1. From germline, CDR1 is MNHNY and CDR2 SVGAGI (reference sequence). The V segment lost 8 bases and the J segment 2 bases; nucleotides outside the gene matches: 5. CDR3 length: 14 residues.

The rearrangement uses TRBV5-8 and TRBJ1-2; weak D call: TRBD1 (6 bases). Trimming cost V 1 base and J 8 bases, with 12 bases left between them. Germline V lookup: CDR1 SGHTS, CDR2 YDEGEE. The CDR3 totals 13 residues. CDR3: CASSLRAGEGYTF. The DNA for the CDR3 is TGTGCCAGCAGCTTGAGAGCAGGGGAAGGCTACACCTTC.

The chain couples TRBV30 to TRBJ1-4, with unresolved D. CDR1 is GTSNPN and CDR2 is SVGIG in the germline V gene (reference sequence). Trimming left V 0 bases short and J 5 bases short, with 13 bases between. The CDR3 consists of 15 residues. In DNA, the CDR3 is TGTGCCTGGAGTGTACTCGACATCGCAAATGAAAAACTGTTTTTT. Its translation: CAWSVLDIANEKLFF.

The rearrangement uses TRBV9 and TRBJ1-4, with TRBD1 as a possible D gene (5 bases). V lost 3 bases and J 8 bases, leaving 11 bases between the germline ends. Germline loops: CDR1 SGDLS, CDR2 YYNGEE. The CDR3 is 13 amino acids. The CDR3 is CASSAPGGEKLFF. The CDR3 coding sequence is TGTGCCAGCAGCGCTCCCGGGGGAGAAAAACTGTTTTTT.

The V gene is TRBV13, the J gene TRBJ1-4; no clear D. Germline loops: CDR1 PRHDT, CDR2 FYEKMQ (reference sequence). This CDR3 region has 14 residues. Trimming left V 2 bases short and J 4 bases short, with 8 bases between. Here the CDR3 DNA reads TGTGCCAGCAGCTTAAGCGGATATAATGAAAAACTGTTTTTT. Translated: CASSLSGYNEKLFF.

This rearrangement joins TRBV28 to TRBJ2-2; 8 bases align to TRBD1. Germline CDR1 and CDR2: MDHEN and SYDVKM. CDR3 size: 15 residues. V lost 3 bases, J lost 4 bases, and 4 bases stayed unmatched. The DNA of the CDR3 is TGTGCCAGCAGTTTGGACAGGGAGGTCACCGGGGAGCTGTTTTTT. It yields the protein CASSLDREVTGELFF. Based on the CDR3 plus reference TRBV28 and TRBJ2-2, the full variable domain is DVKVTQSSRYLVKRTGEKVFLECVQDMDHENMFWYRQDPGLGLRLIYFSYDVKMKEKGDIPEGYSVSREKKERFSLILESASTNQTSMYLCASSLDREVTGELFFGEGSRLTVL.

The rearrangement joins TRBV5-6 to TRBJ1-4, with no clear D. V shed 2 bases and J shed 0 bases, with 11 bases lying between them. The CDR3 covers 16 residues. Germline assignment: CDR1 SGHDT and CDR2 YYEEEE. The DNA for the CDR3 is TGTGCCAGCAGCTTCAAGGTGGCGGCAACTAATGAAAAACTGTTTTTT. It specifies CASSFKVAATNEKLFF.